This is a list of T cell receptor beta chains from one sample in a study of T cell responses to AZD1222 COVID-19 vaccine. The data were produced by immunoSEQ multiplex PCR, yet TCRdb's version contains in-frame clones alone and is incomplete. The top ten clones hold about 11% of a sample with about 37,000 clones, around 84% of them seen once. The material sequenced was peripheral blood, taken 28 days after the second AZD1222 dose. The receptors stem from an adult who received the AZD1222 COVID-19 vaccine. Both conserved end residues are part of each CDR3. Each record gives: D gene, CDR3 length, V gene, J gene, clone size, CDR3 protein, CDR3 DNA. The D gene is left open where the match is weak. Clone size is stated in some rows and not others, as once, few, many or a class when expanded.

d_call: TRBD2; cdr3_length: 18; v_call: TRBV3-1/TRBV3-2; j_call: TRBJ2-5; clone_size: NA; cdr3_aa: CASSQGATSGGIWETQYF; cdr3_nt: TGTGCCAGCAGCCAAGGCGCCACTAGCGGGGGGATATGGGAGACCCAGTACTTC
d_call: NA; cdr3_length: 14; v_call: TRBV10-3; j_call: TRBJ2-7; clone_size: NA; cdr3_aa: CAIGKTGYHYEQYF; cdr3_nt: TGTGCCATCGGAAAGACAGGTTACCACTACGAGCAGTACTTC
d_call: TRBD2; cdr3_length: 16; v_call: TRBV4-2; j_call: TRBJ2-7; clone_size: once; cdr3_aa: CASSQEASGLSYEQYF; cdr3_nt: TGTGCCAGCAGCCAAGAAGCTAGCGGCCTCTCCTACGAGCAGTACTTC
d_call: TRBD2; cdr3_length: 15; v_call: TRBV5-1; j_call: TRBJ2-7; clone_size: NA; cdr3_aa: CASSFSGGPAYEQYF; cdr3_nt: TGCGCCAGCAGCTTTTCGGGAGGGCCGGCCTACGAGCAGTACTTC
d_call: TRBD1; cdr3_length: 15; v_call: TRBV6-6; j_call: TRBJ2-7; clone_size: NA; cdr3_aa: CASSYGQGRSYEQYF; cdr3_nt: TGTGCCAGCAGTTACGGACAGGGTAGATCCTACGAGCAGTACTTC
d_call: NA; cdr3_length: 15; v_call: TRBV18; j_call: TRBJ1-1; clone_size: few; cdr3_aa: CASSPPSRQDPEAFF; cdr3_nt: TGTGCCAGCTCACCCCCTTCTCGACAGGATCCTGAAGCTTTCTTT
d_call: TRBD1; cdr3_length: 15; v_call: TRBV6-5; j_call: TRBJ1-1; clone_size: NA; cdr3_aa: CASSDRGRWNTEAFF; cdr3_nt: TGTGCCAGCAGCGACAGGGGGCGCTGGAACACTGAAGCTTTCTTT
d_call: TRBD2; cdr3_length: 14; v_call: TRBV30; j_call: TRBJ2-7; clone_size: NA; cdr3_aa: CAWNRAGGPYEQYF; cdr3_nt: TGTGCCTGGAATCGAGCGGGAGGGCCCTACGAGCAGTACTTC
d_call: NA; cdr3_length: 13; v_call: TRBV2; j_call: TRBJ2-5; clone_size: NA; cdr3_aa: CASRARGVEGQYF; cdr3_nt: TGTGCCAGCAGGGCCAGGGGGGTTGAAGGCCAGTACTTC
d_call: TRBD1; cdr3_length: 15; v_call: TRBV30; j_call: TRBJ2-3; clone_size: NA; cdr3_aa: CAWSEGQGAFDTQYF; cdr3_nt: TGTGCCTGGAGTGAAGGACAGGGGGCATTTGATACGCAGTATTTT